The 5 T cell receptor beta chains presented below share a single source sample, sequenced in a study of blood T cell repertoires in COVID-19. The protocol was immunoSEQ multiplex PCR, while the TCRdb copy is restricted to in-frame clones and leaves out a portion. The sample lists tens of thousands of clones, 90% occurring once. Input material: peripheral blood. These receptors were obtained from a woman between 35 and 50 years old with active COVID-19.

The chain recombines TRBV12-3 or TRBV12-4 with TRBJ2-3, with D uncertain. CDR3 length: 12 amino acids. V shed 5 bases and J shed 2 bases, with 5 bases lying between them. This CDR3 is CASSTPTDTQYF. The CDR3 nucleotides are TGTGCCAGCAGTACTCCCACAGATACGCAGTATTTT.

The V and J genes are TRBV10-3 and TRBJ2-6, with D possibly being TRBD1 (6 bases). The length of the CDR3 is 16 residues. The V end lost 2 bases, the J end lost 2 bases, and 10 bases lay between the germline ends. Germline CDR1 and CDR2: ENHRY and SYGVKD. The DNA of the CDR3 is TGTGCCATCAGTGAGGGCAGGGGAACTGGGGCCAACGTCCTGACTTTC. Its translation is CAISEGRGTGANVLTF.

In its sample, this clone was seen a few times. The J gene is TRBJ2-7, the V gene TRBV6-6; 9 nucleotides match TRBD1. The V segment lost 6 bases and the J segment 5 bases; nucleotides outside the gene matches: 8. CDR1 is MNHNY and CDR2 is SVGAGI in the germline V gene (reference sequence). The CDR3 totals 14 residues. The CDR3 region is CASRDRDRAHEQYF. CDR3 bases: TGTGCCAGCAGGGACCGGGACAGGGCTCACGAGCAGTACTTC.

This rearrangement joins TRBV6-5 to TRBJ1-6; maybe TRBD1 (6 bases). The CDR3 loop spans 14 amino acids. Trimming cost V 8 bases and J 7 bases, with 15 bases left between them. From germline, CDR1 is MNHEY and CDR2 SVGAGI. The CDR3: CASRYRERNSPLHF. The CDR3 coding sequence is TGTGCCAGCCGCTACAGGGAGCGGAATTCACCCCTCCACTTT.

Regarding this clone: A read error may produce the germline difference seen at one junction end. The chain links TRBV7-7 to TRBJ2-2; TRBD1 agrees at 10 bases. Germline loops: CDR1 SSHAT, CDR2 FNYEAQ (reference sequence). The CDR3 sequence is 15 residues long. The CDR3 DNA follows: TGTGCTAGCAGCTTAGGACAGGGGGACACCGGGGAGCTGTTTTTT. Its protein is CASSLGQGDTGELFF.